This TCR beta chain was sequenced for a study of T cell clonotyping in hematopoietic cell transplantation. Overall study findings and caveats: Higher Inverse Simpson Index values in graft donor and pretransplant recipient predicted broader posttransplant TCR diversity. Recipient TCR diversity dropped after transplant; expanded clonotypes rose from day 30 to 180.

The repertoire was sequenced with immunoSEQ multiplex PCR; TCRdb's copy has only in-frame clones and lacks some. This table holds roughly 2,300 clones, about 91% found once. Germline-derived CDR1 and CDR2 are MRHNA and SNTAGT. CDR3 size: 15 residues. V lost 3 bases and J lost 9, with 18 bases in between. In regard to this clone: Its antigen is currently unknown.

The sequencing sample was made of peripheral blood mononuclear cells. V usage is TRBV6-4 and J usage is TRBJ2-1; D is perhaps TRBD2 (7 bases). The receptor was derived from a man between 35 and 55 years old in good health. Some clones in this sample may be carry-over from other donors' samples. CDR3 protein: CASSEELGGASEQFF. The CDR3 DNA is TGTGCCAGCAGTGAAGAATTGGGGGGGGCCAGTGAGCAGTTCTTC.